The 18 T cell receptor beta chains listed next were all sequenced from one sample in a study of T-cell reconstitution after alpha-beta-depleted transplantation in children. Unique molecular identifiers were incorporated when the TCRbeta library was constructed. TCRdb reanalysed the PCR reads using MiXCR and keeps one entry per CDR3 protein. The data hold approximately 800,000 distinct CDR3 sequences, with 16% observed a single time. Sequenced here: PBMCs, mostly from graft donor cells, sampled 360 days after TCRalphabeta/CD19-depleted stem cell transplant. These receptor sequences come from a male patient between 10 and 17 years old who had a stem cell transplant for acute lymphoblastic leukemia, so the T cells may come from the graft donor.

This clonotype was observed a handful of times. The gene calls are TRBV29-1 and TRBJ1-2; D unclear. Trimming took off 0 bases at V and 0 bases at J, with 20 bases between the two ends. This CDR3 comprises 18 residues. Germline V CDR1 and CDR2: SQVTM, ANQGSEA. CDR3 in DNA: TGCAGCGTTGAAGATGGGCCGGCAGGATACCGCTCTAACTATGGCTACACCTTC. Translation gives CSVEDGPAGYRSNYGYTF.

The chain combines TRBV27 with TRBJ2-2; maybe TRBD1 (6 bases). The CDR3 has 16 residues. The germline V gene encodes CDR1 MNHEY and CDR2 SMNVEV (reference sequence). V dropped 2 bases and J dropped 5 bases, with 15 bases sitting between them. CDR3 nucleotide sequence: TGTGCCAGCAGTTTAAGTACACAGGGTTCTACCGGGGAGCTGTTTTTT. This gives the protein CASSLSTQGSTGELFF.

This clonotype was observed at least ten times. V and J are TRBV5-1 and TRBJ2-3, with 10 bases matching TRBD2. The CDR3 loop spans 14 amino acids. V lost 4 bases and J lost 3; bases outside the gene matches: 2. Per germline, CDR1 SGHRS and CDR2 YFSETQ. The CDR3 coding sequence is TGCGCCAGCAGCGGGGGACTAGCGACAGATACGCAGTATTTT. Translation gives CASSGGLATDTQYF.

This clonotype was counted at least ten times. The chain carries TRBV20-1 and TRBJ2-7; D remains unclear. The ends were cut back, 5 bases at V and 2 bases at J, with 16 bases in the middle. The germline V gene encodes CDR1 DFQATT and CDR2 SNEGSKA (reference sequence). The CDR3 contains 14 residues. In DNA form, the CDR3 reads TGCAGTGCTCAAACACCACATACCCCCTACGAGCAGTACTTC. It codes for CSAQTPHTPYEQYF.

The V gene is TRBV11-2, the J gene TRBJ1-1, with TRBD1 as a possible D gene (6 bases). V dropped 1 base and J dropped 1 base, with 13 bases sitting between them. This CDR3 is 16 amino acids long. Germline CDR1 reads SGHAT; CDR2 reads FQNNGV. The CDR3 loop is CASSLARGEGNTEAFF. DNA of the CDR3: TGTGCCAGCAGCTTAGCCAGGGGAGAGGGGAACACTGAAGCTTTCTTT.

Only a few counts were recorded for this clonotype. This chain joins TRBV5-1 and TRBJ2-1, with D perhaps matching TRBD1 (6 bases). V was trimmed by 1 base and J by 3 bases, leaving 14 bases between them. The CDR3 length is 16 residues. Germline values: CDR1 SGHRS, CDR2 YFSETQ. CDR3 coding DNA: TGCGCCAGCAGCTTGTTCGCCAGGGGCGTCTACAATGAGCAGTTCTTC. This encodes CASSLFARGVYNEQFF.

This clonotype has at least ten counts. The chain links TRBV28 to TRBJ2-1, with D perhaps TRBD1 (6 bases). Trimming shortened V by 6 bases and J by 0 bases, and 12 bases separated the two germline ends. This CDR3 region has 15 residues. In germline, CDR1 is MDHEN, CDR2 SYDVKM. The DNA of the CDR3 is TGTGCCAGCAGGCTACAGGGCAGCTCCTACAATGAGCAGTTCTTC. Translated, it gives CASRLQGSSYNEQFF.

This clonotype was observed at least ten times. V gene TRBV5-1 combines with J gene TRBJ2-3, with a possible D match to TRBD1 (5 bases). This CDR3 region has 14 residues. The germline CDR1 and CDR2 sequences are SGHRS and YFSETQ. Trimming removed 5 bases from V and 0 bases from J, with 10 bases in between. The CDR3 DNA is TGCGCCAGCAGAAAGCAGGGAAGCACAGATACGCAGTATTTT. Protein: CASRKQGSTDTQYF.

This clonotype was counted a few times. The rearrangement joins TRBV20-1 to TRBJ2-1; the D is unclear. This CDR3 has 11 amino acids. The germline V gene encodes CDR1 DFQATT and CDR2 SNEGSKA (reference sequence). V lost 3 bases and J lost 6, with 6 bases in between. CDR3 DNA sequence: TGCAGTGCTAGTAATGGCAATGAGCAGTTCTTC. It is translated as CSASNGNEQFF.

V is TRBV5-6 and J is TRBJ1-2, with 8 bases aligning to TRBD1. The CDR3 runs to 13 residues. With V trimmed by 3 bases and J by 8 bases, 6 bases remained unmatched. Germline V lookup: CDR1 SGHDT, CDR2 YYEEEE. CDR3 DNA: TGTGCCAGCAGCTACGACAGGGGATGGGGCTACACCTTC. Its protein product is CASSYDRGWGYTF.

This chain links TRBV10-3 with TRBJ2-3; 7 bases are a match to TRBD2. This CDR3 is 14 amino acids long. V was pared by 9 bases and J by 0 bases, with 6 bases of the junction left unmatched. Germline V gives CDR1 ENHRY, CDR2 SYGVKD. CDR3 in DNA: TGTGCCATATGGGACTATACTAGCACAGATACGCAGTATTTT. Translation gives CAIWDYTSTDTQYF.

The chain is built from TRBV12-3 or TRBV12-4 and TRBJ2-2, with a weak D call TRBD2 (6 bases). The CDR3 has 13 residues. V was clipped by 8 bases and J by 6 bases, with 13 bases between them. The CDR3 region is CASDNSGAGELFF. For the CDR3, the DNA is TGTGCCAGCGATAACTCGGGGGCCGGGGAGCTGTTTTTT.

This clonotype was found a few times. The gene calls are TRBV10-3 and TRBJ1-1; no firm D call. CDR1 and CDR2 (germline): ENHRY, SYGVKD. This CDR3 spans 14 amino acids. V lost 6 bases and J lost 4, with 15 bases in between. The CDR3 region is CAIRGLKGGTEAFF. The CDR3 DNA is TGTGCCATCAGGGGCCTAAAAGGTGGCACTGAAGCTTTCTTT.

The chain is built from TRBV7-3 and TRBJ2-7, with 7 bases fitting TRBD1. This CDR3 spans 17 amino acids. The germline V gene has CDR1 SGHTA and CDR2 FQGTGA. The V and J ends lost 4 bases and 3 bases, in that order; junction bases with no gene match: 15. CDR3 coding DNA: TGTGCCAGCAGCTGGTTAACGCCGGGACAGCCATTCTACGAGCAGTACTTC. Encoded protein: CASSWLTPGQPFYEQYF.

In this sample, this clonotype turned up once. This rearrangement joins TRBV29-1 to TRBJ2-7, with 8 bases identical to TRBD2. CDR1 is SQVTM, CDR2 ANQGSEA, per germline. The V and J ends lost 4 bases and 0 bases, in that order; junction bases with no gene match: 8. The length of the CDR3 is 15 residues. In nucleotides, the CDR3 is TGCAGCGTTGGGGCTAGCGGGTTCTTCTCCTACGAGCAGTACTTC. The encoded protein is CSVGASGFFSYEQYF.

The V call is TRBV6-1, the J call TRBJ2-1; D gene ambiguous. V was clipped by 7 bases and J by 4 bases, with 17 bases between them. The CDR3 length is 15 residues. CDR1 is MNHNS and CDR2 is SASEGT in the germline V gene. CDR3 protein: CASTPTTTKYNEQFF. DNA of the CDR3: TGTGCCAGCACCCCAACTACGACAAAATACAATGAGCAGTTCTTC.

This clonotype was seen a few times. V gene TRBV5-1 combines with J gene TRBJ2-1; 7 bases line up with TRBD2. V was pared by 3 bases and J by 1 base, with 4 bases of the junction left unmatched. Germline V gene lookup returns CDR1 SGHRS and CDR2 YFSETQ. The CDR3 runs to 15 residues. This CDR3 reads CASSWSGVSYNEQFF. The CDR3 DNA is TGCGCCAGCAGCTGGAGCGGGGTGTCCTACAATGAGCAGTTCTTC. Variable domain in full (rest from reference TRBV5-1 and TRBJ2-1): KAGVTQTPRYLIKTRGQQVTLSCSPISGHRSVSWYQQTPGQGLQFLFEYFSETQRNKGNFPGRFSGRQFSNSRSEMNVSTLELGDSALYLCASSWSGVSYNEQFFGPGTRLTVL.

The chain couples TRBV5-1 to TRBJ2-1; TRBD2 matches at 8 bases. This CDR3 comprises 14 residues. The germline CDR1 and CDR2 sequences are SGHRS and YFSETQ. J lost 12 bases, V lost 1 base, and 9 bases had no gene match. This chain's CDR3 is CASSLLSGNFGQFF. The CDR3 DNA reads TGCGCCAGCAGCTTGCTTAGCGGGAACTTTGGGCAGTTCTTC.